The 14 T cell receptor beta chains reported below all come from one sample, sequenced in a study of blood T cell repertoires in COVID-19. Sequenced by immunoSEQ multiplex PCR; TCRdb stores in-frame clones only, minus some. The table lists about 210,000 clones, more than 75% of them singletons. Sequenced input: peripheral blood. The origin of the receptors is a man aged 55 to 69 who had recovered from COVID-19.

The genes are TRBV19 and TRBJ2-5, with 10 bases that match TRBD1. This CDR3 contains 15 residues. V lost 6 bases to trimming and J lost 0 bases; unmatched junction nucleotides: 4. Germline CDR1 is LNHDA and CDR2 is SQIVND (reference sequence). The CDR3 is CASRGTGAYQETQYF. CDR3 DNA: TGTGCCAGTAGGGGGACAGGGGCCTACCAAGAGACCCAGTACTTC.

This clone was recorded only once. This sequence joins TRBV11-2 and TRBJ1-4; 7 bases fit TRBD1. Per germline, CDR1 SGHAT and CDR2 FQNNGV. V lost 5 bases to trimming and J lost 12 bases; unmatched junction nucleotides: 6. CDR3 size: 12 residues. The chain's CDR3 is CASSAGGRELFF. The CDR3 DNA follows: TGTGCCAGCAGCGCAGGGGGACGGGAACTGTTTTTT. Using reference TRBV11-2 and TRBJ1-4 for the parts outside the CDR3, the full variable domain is EAGVAQSPRYKIIEKRQSVAFWCNPISGHATLYWYQQILGQGPKLLIQFQNNGVVDDSQLPKDRFSAERLKGVDSTLKIQPAKLEDSAVYLCASSAGGRELFFGSGTQLSVL.

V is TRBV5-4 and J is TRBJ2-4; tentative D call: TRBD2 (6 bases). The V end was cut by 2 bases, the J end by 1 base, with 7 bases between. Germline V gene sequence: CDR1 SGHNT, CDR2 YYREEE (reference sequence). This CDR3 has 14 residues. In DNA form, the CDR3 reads TGTGCCAGCAGCTTAGGAGGGGCCAAAAACATTCAGTACTTC. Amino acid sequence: CASSLGGAKNIQYF.

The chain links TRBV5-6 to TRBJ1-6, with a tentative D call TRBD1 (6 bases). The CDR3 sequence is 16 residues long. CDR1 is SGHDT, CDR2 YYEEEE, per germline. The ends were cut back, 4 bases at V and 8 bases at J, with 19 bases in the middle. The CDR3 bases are TGTGCCAGCAGCCAATTTCGGACAGTTCTTGATTCACCCCTCCACTTT. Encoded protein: CASSQFRTVLDSPLHF.

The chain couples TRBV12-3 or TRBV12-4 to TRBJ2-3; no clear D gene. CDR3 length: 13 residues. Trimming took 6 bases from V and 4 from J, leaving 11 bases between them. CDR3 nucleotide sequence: TGTGCCAGCAGCCCCCGAGAGGCAGATACGCAGTATTTT. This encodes CASSPREADTQYF.

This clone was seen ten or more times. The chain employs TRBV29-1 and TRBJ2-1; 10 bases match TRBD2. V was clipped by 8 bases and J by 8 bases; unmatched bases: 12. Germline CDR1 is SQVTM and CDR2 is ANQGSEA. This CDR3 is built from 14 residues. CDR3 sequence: CSLEGLAGADEQFF. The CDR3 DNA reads TGCAGCCTCGAAGGGCTAGCGGGAGCGGATGAGCAGTTCTTC.

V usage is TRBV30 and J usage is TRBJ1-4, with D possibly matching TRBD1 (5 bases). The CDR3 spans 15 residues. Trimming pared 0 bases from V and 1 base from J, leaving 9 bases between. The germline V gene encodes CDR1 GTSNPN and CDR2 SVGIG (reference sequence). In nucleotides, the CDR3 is TGTGCCTGGAGTGTACTGGGGGGAACTAATGAAAAACTGTTTTTT. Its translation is CAWSVLGGTNEKLFF.

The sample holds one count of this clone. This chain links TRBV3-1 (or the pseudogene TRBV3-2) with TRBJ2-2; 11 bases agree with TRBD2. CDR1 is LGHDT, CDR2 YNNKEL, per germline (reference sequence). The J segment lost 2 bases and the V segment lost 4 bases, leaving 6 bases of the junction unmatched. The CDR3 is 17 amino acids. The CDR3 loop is CASSPLGTSGNTGELFF. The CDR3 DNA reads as TGTGCCAGCAGCCCCCTCGGGACTAGCGGTAACACCGGGGAGCTGTTTTTT.

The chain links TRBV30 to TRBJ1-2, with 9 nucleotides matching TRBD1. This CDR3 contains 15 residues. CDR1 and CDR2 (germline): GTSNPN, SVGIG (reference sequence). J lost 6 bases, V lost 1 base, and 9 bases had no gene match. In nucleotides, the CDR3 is TGTGCCTGGAGTGCCTCCCCCACAGGGGGCGATGGCTACACCTTC. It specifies CAWSASPTGGDGYTF.

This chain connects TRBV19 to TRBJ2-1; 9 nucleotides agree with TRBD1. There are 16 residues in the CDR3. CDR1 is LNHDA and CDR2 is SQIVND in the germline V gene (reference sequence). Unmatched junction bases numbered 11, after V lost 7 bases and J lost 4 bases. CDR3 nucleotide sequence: TGTGCCAGTAAAACAGGGGGCCCATCTCATTACAATGAGCAGTTCTTC. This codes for CASKTGGPSHYNEQFF.

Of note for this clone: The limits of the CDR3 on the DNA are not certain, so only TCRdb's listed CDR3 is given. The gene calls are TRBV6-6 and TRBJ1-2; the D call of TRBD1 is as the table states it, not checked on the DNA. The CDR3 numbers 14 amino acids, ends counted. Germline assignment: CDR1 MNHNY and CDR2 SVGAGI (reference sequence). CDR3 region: CASSSSTGSYGYTF.

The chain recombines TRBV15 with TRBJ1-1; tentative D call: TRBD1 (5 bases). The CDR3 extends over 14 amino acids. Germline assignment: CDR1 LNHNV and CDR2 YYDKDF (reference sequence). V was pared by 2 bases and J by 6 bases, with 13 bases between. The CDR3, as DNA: TGTGCCACCAGCAGACCGGGGGGGGTGGCTGAAGCTTTCTTT. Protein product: CATSRPGGVAEAFF.

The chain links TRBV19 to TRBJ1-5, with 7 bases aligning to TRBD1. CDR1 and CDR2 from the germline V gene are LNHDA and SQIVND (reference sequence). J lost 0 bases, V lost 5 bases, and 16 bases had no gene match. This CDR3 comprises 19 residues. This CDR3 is CASSLIGGQLSYSNQPQHF. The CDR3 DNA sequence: TGTGCCAGTAGTCTTATAGGGGGACAGCTTTCTTATAGCAATCAGCCCCAGCATTTT.

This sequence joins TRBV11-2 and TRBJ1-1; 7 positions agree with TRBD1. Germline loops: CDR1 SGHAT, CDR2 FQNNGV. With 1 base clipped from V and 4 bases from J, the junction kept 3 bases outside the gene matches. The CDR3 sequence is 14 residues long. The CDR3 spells CASSLGQGGTEAFF. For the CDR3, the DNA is TGTGCCAGCAGCTTAGGACAGGGCGGCACTGAAGCTTTCTTT.